The T cell receptor (beta chain) under discussion was sequenced for a study of cytomegalovirus exposure and HLA in healthy donors. General study findings and limits: In vitro confirmation showed three CMV-associated chains to be CMV antigen specific.

On this clone itself: No antigen is known for it.

The PCR was carried out with 60 Vbeta primers and 13 Jbeta primers. Data came from immunoSEQ multiplex PCR; TCRdb stores just in-frame clones and leaves some out. The sample consists of fewer than 250,000 clones, 60% to 80% of them appearing once. The sequence came from a woman in her late teens or twenties in good health and CMV-seronegative. The sequencing input was PBMCs.

CDR3 protein: CASSFRGGPDQPQHF. The CDR3 coding sequence is TGTGCCAGCAGCTTTCGTGGGGGCCCGGATCAGCCCCAGCATTTT. This sequence joins TRBV13 and TRBJ1-5; weak D call: TRBD1 (6 bases). The V end was cut by 3 bases, the J end by 5 bases, with 14 bases between. The CDR3 is 15 amino acids. Germline loops: CDR1 PRHDT, CDR2 FYEKMQ (reference sequence).